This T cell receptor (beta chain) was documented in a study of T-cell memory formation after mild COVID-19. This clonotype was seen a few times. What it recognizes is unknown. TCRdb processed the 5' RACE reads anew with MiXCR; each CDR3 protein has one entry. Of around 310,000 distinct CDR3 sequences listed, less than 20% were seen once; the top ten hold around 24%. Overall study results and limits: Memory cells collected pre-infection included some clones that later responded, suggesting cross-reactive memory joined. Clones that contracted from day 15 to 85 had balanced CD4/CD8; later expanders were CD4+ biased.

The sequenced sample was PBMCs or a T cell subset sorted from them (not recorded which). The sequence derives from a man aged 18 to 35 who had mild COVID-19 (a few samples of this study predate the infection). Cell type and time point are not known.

This CDR3 is CASSARQGGTEAFF. The CDR3 coding sequence is TGTGCCAGCAGCGCTCGACAGGGAGGCACTGAAGCTTTCTTT. V is TRBV7-6 and J is TRBJ1-1; 7 bases agree with TRBD1. The V gene end was trimmed by 5 bases and the J gene end by 4 bases; junction bases not matched to a gene: 7. The CDR3 is 14 amino acids. Germline-derived CDR1 and CDR2 are SGHVS and FNYEAQ.